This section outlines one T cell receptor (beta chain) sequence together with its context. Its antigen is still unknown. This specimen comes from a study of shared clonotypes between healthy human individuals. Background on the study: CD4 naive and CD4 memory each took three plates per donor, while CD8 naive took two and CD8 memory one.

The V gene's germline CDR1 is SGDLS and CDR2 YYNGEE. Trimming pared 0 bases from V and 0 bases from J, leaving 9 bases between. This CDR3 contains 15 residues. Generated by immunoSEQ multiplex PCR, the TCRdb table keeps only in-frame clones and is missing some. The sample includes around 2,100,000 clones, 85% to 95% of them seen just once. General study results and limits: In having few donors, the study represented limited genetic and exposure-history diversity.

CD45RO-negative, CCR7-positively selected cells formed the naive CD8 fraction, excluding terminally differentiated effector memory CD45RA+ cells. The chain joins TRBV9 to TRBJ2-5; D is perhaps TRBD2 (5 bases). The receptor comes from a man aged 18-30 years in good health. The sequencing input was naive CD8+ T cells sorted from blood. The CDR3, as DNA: TGTGCCAGCAGCGTAGATGACTACCACCAAGAGACCCAGTACTTC. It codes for CASSVDDYHQETQYF.